This T cell receptor beta chain is from a study of T-cell reconstitution after alpha-beta-depleted transplantation in children. For TCRbeta, the library was prepared with unique molecular identifiers. MiXCR, run by TCRdb on the PCR reads, gives a single entry per CDR3 protein. Here the sample spans about 980,000 distinct CDR3 sequences, under 30% being singletons. CDR1 MNHNS and CDR2 SASEGT come from the germline V gene. CDR3 size: 14 residues. V was pared by 6 bases and J by 5 bases, with 16 bases between. Worth noting for this clonotype: As yet, its antigen is unknown.

Overall study findings and caveats: Surviving recipient cells, namely T cells and thymic progenitors, were the source of high day-60 TCRbeta diversity in some patients. Expanded graft clones numbering several hundred reportedly gave rise to alpha-beta T cells about two months after transplant. One year after transplant, T-cell counts and diversity came mostly from newly produced T cells.

The gene calls are TRBV6-1 and TRBJ1-1; the D gene is possibly TRBD1 (5 bases). The sample in question was PBMCs, mostly from graft donor cells, obtained 360 days after TCRalphabeta/CD19-depleted stem cell transplant. This clonotype was sampled from a boy in the first two years of life who had a stem cell transplant for SCID, so the T cells may come from the graft donor. This CDR3 is CASSPTGTSTEAFF. In nucleotides, the CDR3 is TGTGCCAGCAGCCCGACCGGGACGTCGACTGAAGCTTTCTTT.